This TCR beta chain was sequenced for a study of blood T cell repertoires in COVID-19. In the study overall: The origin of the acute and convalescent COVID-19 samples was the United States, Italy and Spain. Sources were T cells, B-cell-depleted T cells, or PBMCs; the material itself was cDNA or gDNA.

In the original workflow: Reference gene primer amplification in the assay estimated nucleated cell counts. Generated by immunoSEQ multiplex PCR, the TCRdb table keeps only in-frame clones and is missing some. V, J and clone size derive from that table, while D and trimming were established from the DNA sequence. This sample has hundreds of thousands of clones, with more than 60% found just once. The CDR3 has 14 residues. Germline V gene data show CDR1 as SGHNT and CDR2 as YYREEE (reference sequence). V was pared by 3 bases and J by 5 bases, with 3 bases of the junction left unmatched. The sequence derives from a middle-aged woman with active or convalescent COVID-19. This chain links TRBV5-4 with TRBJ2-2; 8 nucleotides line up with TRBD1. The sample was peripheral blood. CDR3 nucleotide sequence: TGTGCCAGCAGCTCCCAGGGGGCAACCGGGGAGCTGTTTTTT. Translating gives CASSSQGATGELFF.